Listed below are T cell receptor beta chains from one sample, sequenced in a study of blood T cells in healthy people across ages. TCRdb re-analysed the 5' RACE reads in MiXCR, keeping a single row per CDR3 protein. The sample has roughly 800,000 distinct CDR3 sequences; about 36% are singletons. The sample comprised blood. The receptors come from a man younger than 35 in good health. CDR3s include the opening cysteine and the closing phenylalanine or tryptophan. D genes are given only for firm matches. Clone sizes are given selectively: once, few, many, or a class where the clone is expanded.

D gene: TRBD1
clone size: -
V gene: TRBV5-5
J gene: TRBJ1-4
CDR3 protein: CASSPTPGGDNEKLFF
CDR3 DNA: TGTGCCAGCAGCCCTACCCCAGGGGGCGATAATGAAAAACTGTTTTTT

D gene: TRBD1
clone size: -
V gene: TRBV5-1
J gene: TRBJ1-4
CDR3 protein: CASSLEQGPPNEKLFF
CDR3 DNA: TGCGCCAGCAGCTTGGAACAGGGGCCCCCTAATGAAAAACTGTTTTTT

D gene: TRBD1
clone size: -
V gene: TRBV6-6
J gene: TRBJ1-5
CDR3 protein: CASSQKGQGTSNQPQHF
CDR3 DNA: TGTGCCAGCAGCCAAAAGGGACAGGGAACAAGCAATCAGCCCCAGCATTTT

D gene: TRBD1
clone size: few
V gene: TRBV12-3/TRBV12-4
J gene: TRBJ1-4
CDR3 protein: CASSRTGWWEKLFF
CDR3 DNA: TGTGCCAGCAGTAGGACAGGGTGGTGGGAAAAACTGTTTTTT

D gene: -
clone size: few
V gene: TRBV20-1
J gene: TRBJ1-6
CDR3 protein: CSARPSGTSNSPLHF
CDR3 DNA: TGCAGTGCTAGGCCCTCGGGGACAAGTAATTCACCCCTCCACTTT

D gene: TRBD1
clone size: few
V gene: TRBV5-1
J gene: TRBJ2-1
CDR3 protein: CASSKGTGSNEQFF
CDR3 DNA: TGCGCCAGCAGCAAAGGGACAGGGAGCAATGAGCAGTTCTTC

D gene: -
clone size: -
V gene: TRBV7-8
J gene: TRBJ2-3
CDR3 protein: CASSFDGLGPDDTDTRYF
CDR3 DNA: TGTGCCAGCAGCTTCGACGGATTGGGTCCGGACGACACAGATACGCGGTATTTT

D gene: -
clone size: -
V gene: TRBV5-1
J gene: TRBJ2-3
CDR3 protein: CASSLAGPMRLTDTQYF
CDR3 DNA: TGCGCCAGCAGCTTGGCGGGGCCTATGCGACTCACAGATACGCAGTATTTT

D gene: TRBD2
clone size: few
V gene: TRBV12-3/TRBV12-4
J gene: TRBJ2-2
CDR3 protein: CASSSGGYTGELFF
CDR3 DNA: TGTGCCAGCAGTTCGGGGGGGTACACCGGGGAGCTGTTTTTT

D gene: -
clone size: many
V gene: TRBV15
J gene: TRBJ2-1
CDR3 protein: CAAGATYNEQFF
CDR3 DNA: TGTGCCGCGGGGGCGACCTACAATGAGCAGTTCTTC

D gene: TRBD1
clone size: few
V gene: TRBV5-1
J gene: TRBJ2-7
CDR3 protein: CASSLDRGQPYEQYF
CDR3 DNA: TGCGCCAGCAGCCTGGACAGGGGGCAACCCTACGAGCAGTACTTC

D gene: TRBD2
clone size: few
V gene: TRBV14
J gene: TRBJ2-1
CDR3 protein: CASSLLAGERNEQFF
CDR3 DNA: TGTGCCAGCAGCCTACTAGCGGGGGAACGCAATGAGCAGTTCTTC

D gene: TRBD1
clone size: -
V gene: TRBV7-9
J gene: TRBJ1-2
CDR3 protein: CASSPTKGAAGYTF
CDR3 DNA: TGTGCCAGCAGCCCGACAAAGGGGGCTGCTGGCTACACCTTC

D gene: TRBD1
clone size: -
V gene: TRBV2
J gene: TRBJ1-2
CDR3 protein: CASSARQGDKDYGYTF
CDR3 DNA: TGTGCCAGCAGTGCCCGACAGGGGGATAAAGACTATGGCTACACCTTC

D gene: -
clone size: many
V gene: TRBV15
J gene: TRBJ1-6
CDR3 protein: CATSRDQGIGNSPLHF
CDR3 DNA: TGTGCCACCAGCAGAGATCAAGGGATTGGTAATTCACCCCTCCACTTT

D gene: TRBD1
clone size: few
V gene: TRBV7-2
J gene: TRBJ1-2
CDR3 protein: CASSLPGTASYGYTF
CDR3 DNA: TGTGCCAGCAGCCTACCCGGGACAGCTTCATATGGCTACACCTTC

D gene: TRBD1
clone size: -
V gene: TRBV10-3
J gene: TRBJ2-5
CDR3 protein: CAIRETGLETQYF
CDR3 DNA: TGTGCCATCAGGGAGACAGGGTTGGAGACCCAGTACTTC

D gene: -
clone size: few
V gene: TRBV4-3
J gene: TRBJ1-1
CDR3 protein: CASSQRGNEAFF
CDR3 DNA: TGCGCCAGCAGCCAACGAGGGAATGAAGCTTTCTTT

D gene: -
clone size: -
V gene: TRBV9
J gene: TRBJ1-6
CDR3 protein: CASSTQGGENSPLHF
CDR3 DNA: TGTGCCAGCAGCACCCAGGGAGGCGAGAATTCACCCCTCCACTTT

D gene: -
clone size: -
V gene: TRBV5-1
J gene: TRBJ2-1
CDR3 protein: CASSSRGNSYEQFF
CDR3 DNA: TGCGCCAGCAGCTCCCGGGGGAACTCCTACGAGCAGTTCTTC

D gene: TRBD2
clone size: many
V gene: TRBV12-3/TRBV12-4
J gene: TRBJ2-3
CDR3 protein: CASRSSGPSTDTQYF
CDR3 DNA: TGTGCCAGCAGATCTAGCGGTCCTAGCACAGATACGCAGTATTTT

D gene: -
clone size: -
V gene: TRBV6-2/TRBV6-3
J gene: TRBJ2-1
CDR3 protein: CASLPGATGKSEQFF
CDR3 DNA: TGTGCCAGCCTGCCCGGGGCCACGGGTAAAAGTGAGCAGTTCTTC

D gene: TRBD1
clone size: -
V gene: TRBV6-6
J gene: TRBJ1-4
CDR3 protein: CASSAGQGMTNEKLFF
CDR3 DNA: TGTGCCAGCAGTGCCGGACAGGGGATGACTAATGAAAAACTGTTTTTT

D gene: -
clone size: -
V gene: TRBV7-8
J gene: TRBJ1-5
CDR3 protein: CASSLSANQNQPQHF
CDR3 DNA: TGTGCCAGCAGCTTATCAGCGAACCAGAATCAGCCCCAGCATTTT

D gene: TRBD2
clone size: -
V gene: TRBV7-9
J gene: TRBJ2-5
CDR3 protein: CASSSPMGVAGSQETQYF
CDR3 DNA: TGTGCCAGCAGCTCCCCAATGGGGGTAGCGGGGAGCCAAGAGACCCAGTACTTC

D gene: TRBD2
clone size: once
V gene: TRBV7-6
J gene: TRBJ2-1
CDR3 protein: CASSPLAGGVRSIF
CDR3 DNA: TGTGCCAGCAGCCCACTAGCGGGAGGCGTGAGGTCGATCTTC

D gene: TRBD1
clone size: -
V gene: TRBV12-3/TRBV12-4
J gene: TRBJ1-5
CDR3 protein: CASSRQGGLSQPQHF
CDR3 DNA: TGTGCCAGCAGTCGACAGGGAGGGCTCAGCCAGCCCCAGCATTTT

D gene: -
clone size: few
V gene: TRBV15
J gene: TRBJ2-5
CDR3 protein: CATSPAPRQQETQYF
CDR3 DNA: TGTGCCACCAGCCCTGCCCCCCGGCAACAAGAGACCCAGTACTTC

D gene: TRBD1
clone size: -
V gene: TRBV6-2/TRBV6-3
J gene: TRBJ2-6
CDR3 protein: CASSPGQGIVGANVLTF
CDR3 DNA: TGTGCCAGCAGTCCGGGACAGGGAATCGTTGGGGCCAACGTCCTGACTTTC

D gene: -
clone size: once
V gene: TRBV20-1
J gene: TRBJ2-3
CDR3 protein: CSHRDTRSDTQYF
CDR3 DNA: TGCAGCCACCGAGACACTCGCTCAGATACGCAGTATTTT

D gene: -
clone size: many
V gene: TRBV12-3/TRBV12-4
J gene: TRBJ2-7
CDR3 protein: CASSPGTVPYEQYF
CDR3 DNA: TGTGCCAGCAGTCCAGGGACGGTACCCTACGAGCAGTACTTC

D gene: -
clone size: few
V gene: TRBV7-9
J gene: TRBJ1-4
CDR3 protein: CASSPAQGGEKLFF
CDR3 DNA: TGTGCCAGCAGCCCCGCCCAGGGAGGCGAAAAACTGTTTTTT

D gene: -
clone size: few
V gene: TRBV7-2
J gene: TRBJ1-2
CDR3 protein: CASSSPTGRLGYTF
CDR3 DNA: TGTGCCAGCAGCTCTCCAACAGGGAGGTTAGGCTACACCTTC

D gene: -
clone size: -
V gene: TRBV5-4
J gene: TRBJ2-1
CDR3 protein: CASGRQSGQETQFF
CDR3 DNA: TGTGCCAGCGGGAGACAGTCGGGCCAAGAGACCCAGTTCTTC

D gene: -
clone size: few
V gene: TRBV20-1
J gene: TRBJ1-2
CDR3 protein: CSARAGINGYTF
CDR3 DNA: TGCAGTGCTAGAGCAGGGATCAATGGCTACACCTTC

D gene: -
clone size: -
V gene: TRBV4-3
J gene: TRBJ2-5
CDR3 protein: CASSQDIRQYNEQYF
CDR3 DNA: TGCGCCAGCAGCCAAGATATTCGGCAGTACAATGAGCAGTACTTC

D gene: TRBD1
clone size: many
V gene: TRBV12-3/TRBV12-4
J gene: TRBJ2-7
CDR3 protein: CASSPRSRGFYEQYF
CDR3 DNA: TGTGCCAGCAGTCCCCGGAGCAGGGGGTTCTACGAGCAGTACTTC

D gene: -
clone size: -
V gene: TRBV15
J gene: TRBJ1-4
CDR3 protein: CATSSAVTNEKLFF
CDR3 DNA: TGTGCCACCAGCAGTGCGGTGACTAATGAAAAACTGTTTTTT

D gene: TRBD2
clone size: many
V gene: TRBV29-1
J gene: TRBJ2-1
CDR3 protein: CSVEPSGGQFNEQFF
CDR3 DNA: TGCAGCGTTGAACCATCGGGGGGGCAGTTCAATGAGCAGTTCTTC

D gene: TRBD1
clone size: -
V gene: TRBV7-9
J gene: TRBJ1-1
CDR3 protein: CASSLGGQGSEAFF
CDR3 DNA: TGTGCCAGCAGCTTAGGCGGACAGGGGTCTGAAGCTTTCTTT

D gene: -
clone size: once
V gene: TRBV5-1
J gene: TRBJ1-2
CDR3 protein: CASSLAASSSGYGYTF
CDR3 DNA: TGCGCCAGCAGCTTGGCCGCCTCATCCTCGGGCTATGGCTACACCTTC

D gene: TRBD1
clone size: -
V gene: TRBV20-1
J gene: TRBJ1-4
CDR3 protein: CSARDNRGTNEKLFF
CDR3 DNA: TGCAGTGCTAGAGACAACAGGGGGACTAATGAAAAACTGTTTTTT

D gene: -
clone size: -
V gene: TRBV20-1
J gene: TRBJ1-4
CDR3 protein: CSARRNEKLFF
CDR3 DNA: TGCAGTGCTAGAAGAAATGAAAAACTGTTTTTT

D gene: TRBD1
clone size: -
V gene: TRBV6-2/TRBV6-3
J gene: TRBJ1-4
CDR3 protein: CASSQLGQANEKLFF
CDR3 DNA: TGTGCCAGCAGCCAGTTGGGACAGGCCAATGAAAAACTGTTTTTT

D gene: TRBD1
clone size: -
V gene: TRBV20-1
J gene: TRBJ2-5
CDR3 protein: CSAPQGTIQETQYF
CDR3 DNA: TGCAGTGCGCCACAGGGGACCATCCAAGAGACCCAGTACTTC

D gene: -
clone size: few
V gene: TRBV2
J gene: TRBJ1-1
CDR3 protein: CASSEGPRVGTEAFF
CDR3 DNA: TGTGCCAGCAGTGAAGGCCCCAGGGTAGGGACTGAAGCTTTCTTT

D gene: -
clone size: few
V gene: TRBV14
J gene: TRBJ2-7
CDR3 protein: CASSQERSGESYEQYF
CDR3 DNA: TGTGCCAGCAGCCAAGAAAGGTCAGGGGAGTCCTACGAGCAGTACTTC

D gene: TRBD1
clone size: few
V gene: TRBV7-2
J gene: TRBJ1-5
CDR3 protein: CASSLRGQGSNQPQHF
CDR3 DNA: TGTGCCAGCAGCTTAAGGGGGCAGGGAAGCAATCAGCCCCAGCATTTT

D gene: TRBD1
clone size: -
V gene: TRBV2
J gene: TRBJ1-2
CDR3 protein: CASLGGGENGYTF
CDR3 DNA: TGTGCCAGCCTGGGAGGGGGCGAAAATGGCTACACCTTC

D gene: -
clone size: -
V gene: TRBV7-2
J gene: TRBJ2-3
CDR3 protein: CASSFRSEAGTDTQYF
CDR3 DNA: TGTGCCAGCAGCTTTAGGTCAGAGGCCGGCACAGATACGCAGTATTTT

D gene: TRBD2
clone size: many
V gene: TRBV2
J gene: TRBJ2-7
CDR3 protein: CASRRTSGSYEQYF
CDR3 DNA: TGTGCCAGCAGGAGGACTAGCGGCTCCTACGAGCAGTACTTC

D gene: -
clone size: -
V gene: TRBV7-9
J gene: TRBJ2-4
CDR3 protein: CASSSDRFSKNIQYF
CDR3 DNA: TGTGCCAGCAGCTCAGACAGGTTCTCCAAAAACATTCAGTACTTC

D gene: -
clone size: -
V gene: TRBV2
J gene: TRBJ1-2
CDR3 protein: CASRRESRGYTF
CDR3 DNA: TGTGCCAGCCGGAGGGAGTCTAGGGGCTACACCTTC

D gene: TRBD2
clone size: few
V gene: TRBV5-6
J gene: TRBJ2-1
CDR3 protein: CASSLKLAGAYNEQFF
CDR3 DNA: TGTGCCAGCAGCTTGAAGTTAGCGGGGGCCTACAATGAGCAGTTCTTC

D gene: -
clone size: few
V gene: TRBV11-3
J gene: TRBJ2-1
CDR3 protein: CASSLEGGISNEQFF
CDR3 DNA: TGTGCCAGCAGCTTAGAAGGGGGGATTTCCAATGAGCAGTTCTTC

D gene: TRBD2
clone size: many
V gene: TRBV4-3
J gene: TRBJ2-4
CDR3 protein: CASSQGLAGIAKNIQYF
CDR3 DNA: TGCGCCAGCAGCCAAGGGCTAGCGGGGATAGCCAAAAACATTCAGTACTTC